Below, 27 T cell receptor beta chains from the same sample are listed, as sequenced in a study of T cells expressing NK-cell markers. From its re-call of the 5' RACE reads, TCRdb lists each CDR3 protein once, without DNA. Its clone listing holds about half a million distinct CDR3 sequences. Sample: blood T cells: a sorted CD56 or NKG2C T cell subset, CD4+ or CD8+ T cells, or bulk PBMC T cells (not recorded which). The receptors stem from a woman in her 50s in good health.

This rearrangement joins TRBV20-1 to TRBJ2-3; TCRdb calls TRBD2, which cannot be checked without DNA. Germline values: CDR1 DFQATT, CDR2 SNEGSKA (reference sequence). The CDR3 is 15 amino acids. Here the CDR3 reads CSALLRTSGTDTQYF.

CDR3 residues: CASGERAHTEAFF. This chain links TRBV5-6 with TRBJ1-1. Germline assignment: CDR1 SGHDT and CDR2 YYEEEE. This CDR3 spans 13 amino acids.

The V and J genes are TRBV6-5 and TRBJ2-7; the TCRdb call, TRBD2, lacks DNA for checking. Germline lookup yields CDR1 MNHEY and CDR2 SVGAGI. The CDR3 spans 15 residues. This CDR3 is CASSSGGDIKREQYF.

This CDR3 is CSVPGQTSEKLFF. The V call is TRBV29-1, the J call TRBJ1-4; there is no DNA to check the TCRdb D call of TRBD1. Germline V gene lookup returns CDR1 SQVTM and CDR2 ANQGSEA. The CDR3 loop spans 13 amino acids. Drawing the rest from reference TRBV29-1 and TRBJ1-4, the complete variable domain is SAVISQKPSRDICQRGTSLTIQCQVDSQVTMMFWYRQQPGQSLTLIATANQGSEATYESGFVIDKFPISRPNLTFSTLTVSNMSPEDSSIYLCSVPGQTSEKLFFGSGTQLSVL.

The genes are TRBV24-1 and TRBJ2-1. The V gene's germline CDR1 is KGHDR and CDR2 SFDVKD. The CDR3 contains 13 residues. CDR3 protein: CATGLAIYNEQFF.

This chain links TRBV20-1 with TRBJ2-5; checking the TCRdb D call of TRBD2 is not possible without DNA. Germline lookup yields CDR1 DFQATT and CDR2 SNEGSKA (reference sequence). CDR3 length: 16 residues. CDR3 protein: CSARAPTSGSSETQYF.

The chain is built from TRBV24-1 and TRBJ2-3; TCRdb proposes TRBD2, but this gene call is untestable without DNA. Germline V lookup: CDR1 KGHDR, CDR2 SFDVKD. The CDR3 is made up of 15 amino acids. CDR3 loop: CATSDASGNTDTQYF.

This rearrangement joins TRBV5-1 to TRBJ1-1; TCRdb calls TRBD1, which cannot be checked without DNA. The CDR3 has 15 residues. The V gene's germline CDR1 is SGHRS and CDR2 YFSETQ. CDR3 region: CASRNDTGQTTEAFF.

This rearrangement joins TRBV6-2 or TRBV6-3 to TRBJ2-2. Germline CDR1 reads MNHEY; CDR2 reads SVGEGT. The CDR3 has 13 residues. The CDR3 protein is CASSIQRTGELFF.

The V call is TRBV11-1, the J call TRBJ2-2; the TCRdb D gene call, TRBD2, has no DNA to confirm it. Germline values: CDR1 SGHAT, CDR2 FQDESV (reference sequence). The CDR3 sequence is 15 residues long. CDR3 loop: CASNAKGVYTGELFF.

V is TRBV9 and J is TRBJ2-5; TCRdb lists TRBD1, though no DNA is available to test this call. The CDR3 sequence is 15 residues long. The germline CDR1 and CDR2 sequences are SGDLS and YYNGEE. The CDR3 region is CASSVGIGEQETQYF.

The CDR3 region is CASSLQGDKTDTQYF. The chain combines TRBV5-1 with TRBJ2-3; TCRdb's assignment of TRBD1 cannot be checked, as there is no DNA. The germline V gene encodes CDR1 SGHRS and CDR2 YFSETQ. The CDR3 contains 15 residues.

Here the CDR3 reads CASSFQGGYEQYF. This chain links TRBV12-3 or TRBV12-4 with TRBJ2-7; with no DNA, the TCRdb D assignment of TRBD2 cannot be verified. This CDR3 has 13 residues.

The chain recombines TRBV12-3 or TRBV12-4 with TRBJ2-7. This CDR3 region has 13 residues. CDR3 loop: CASSFQELGEQYF.

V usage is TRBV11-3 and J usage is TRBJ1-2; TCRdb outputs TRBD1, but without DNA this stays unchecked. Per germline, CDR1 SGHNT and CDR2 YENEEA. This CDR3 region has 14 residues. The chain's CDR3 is CASSLDLTGHGYTF.

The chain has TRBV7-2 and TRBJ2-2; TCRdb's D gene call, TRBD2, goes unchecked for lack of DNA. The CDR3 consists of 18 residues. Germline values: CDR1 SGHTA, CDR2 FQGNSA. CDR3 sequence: CASSRGTSGRIRTGELFF.

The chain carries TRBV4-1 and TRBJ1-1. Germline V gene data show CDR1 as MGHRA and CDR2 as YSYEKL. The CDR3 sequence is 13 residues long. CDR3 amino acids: CASKRGLNTEAFF.

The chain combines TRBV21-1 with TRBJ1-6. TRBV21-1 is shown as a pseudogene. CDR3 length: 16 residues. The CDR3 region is CASSNVRRAPNSPLHF.

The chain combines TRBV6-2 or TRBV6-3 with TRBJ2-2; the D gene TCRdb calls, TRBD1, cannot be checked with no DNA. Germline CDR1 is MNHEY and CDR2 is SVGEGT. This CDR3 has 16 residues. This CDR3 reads CASREIGTGSTGELFF.

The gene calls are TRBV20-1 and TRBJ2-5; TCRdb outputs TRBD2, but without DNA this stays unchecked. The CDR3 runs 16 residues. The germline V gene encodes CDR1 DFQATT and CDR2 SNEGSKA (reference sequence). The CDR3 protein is CSARDPAGGPRKTQYF.

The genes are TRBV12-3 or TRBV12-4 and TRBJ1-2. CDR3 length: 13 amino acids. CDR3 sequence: CASFTSAARGYTF.

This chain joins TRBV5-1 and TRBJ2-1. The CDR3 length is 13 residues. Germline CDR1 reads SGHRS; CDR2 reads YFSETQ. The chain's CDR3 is CASSLGLRNEQFF.

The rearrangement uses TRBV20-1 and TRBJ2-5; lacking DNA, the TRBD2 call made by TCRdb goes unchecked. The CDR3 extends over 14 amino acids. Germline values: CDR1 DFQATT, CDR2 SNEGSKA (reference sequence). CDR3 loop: CSARDRLAKETQYF.

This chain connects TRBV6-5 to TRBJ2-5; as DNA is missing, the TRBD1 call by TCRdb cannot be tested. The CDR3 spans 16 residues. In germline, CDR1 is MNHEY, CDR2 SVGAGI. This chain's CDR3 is CASSPTGQKERETQYF.

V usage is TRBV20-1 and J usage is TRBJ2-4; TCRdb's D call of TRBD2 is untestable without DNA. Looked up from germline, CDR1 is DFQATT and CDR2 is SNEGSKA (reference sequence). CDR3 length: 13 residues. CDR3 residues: CSASWTSGNIQYF.

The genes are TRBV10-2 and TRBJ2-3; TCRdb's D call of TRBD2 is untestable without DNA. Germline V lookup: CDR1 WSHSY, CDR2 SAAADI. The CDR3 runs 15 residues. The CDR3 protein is CASIQGLAVGDTQYF.

The CDR3 region is CSARDWRGGKDTGELFF. This rearrangement joins TRBV20-1 to TRBJ2-2; checking the TCRdb D call of TRBD2 is not possible without DNA. There are 17 residues in the CDR3. Germline V gene lookup returns CDR1 DFQATT and CDR2 SNEGSKA (reference sequence).